These 17 T cell receptor beta chains share one sample of origin, sequenced in a study of cytomegalovirus exposure and HLA in healthy donors. Libraries were prepared by immunoSEQ multiplex PCR; TCRdb keeps only in-frame clonotypes and omits some of them. This repertoire shows approximately 160,000 clones, about 86% found once; its top ten account for around 2.4%. The sample consisted of PBMCs. The receptors originated from a woman aged 18-35 years in good health and CMV-seronegative.

J is TRBJ2-4 and V is TRBV6-5; 7 nucleotides match TRBD2. Germline loops: CDR1 MNHEY, CDR2 SVGAGI. This CDR3 comprises 14 residues. V was clipped by 0 bases and J by 8 bases; unmatched bases: 4. CDR3 in DNA: TGTGCCAGCAGTTACTCGTGGGGGGGGGACATTCAGTACTTC. Amino acid sequence: CASSYSWGGDIQYF.

The CDR3 DNA reads TGTGCCACCAGCAGGAGGAGGGCTGAAGCTTTCTTT. Amino acids: CATSRRRAEAFF. This chain joins TRBV15 and TRBJ1-1, with no clear D. This CDR3 is built from 12 residues. CDR1 and CDR2 (germline): LNHNV, YYDKDF (reference sequence). Trimming left V 3 bases short and J 6 bases short, with 8 bases between.

The rearrangement joins TRBV4-3 to TRBJ2-7, with 11 bases that match TRBD2. The CDR3 loop spans 16 amino acids. The J segment lost 4 bases and the V segment lost 4 bases, leaving 9 bases of the junction unmatched. Germline-derived CDR1 and CDR2 are LGHNA and YSLEER. CDR3 sequence: CASSPLRTSGPYEQYF. DNA of the CDR3: TGCGCCAGCAGCCCCCTTCGGACTAGCGGGCCTTACGAGCAGTACTTC.

This rearrangement joins TRBV7-8 to TRBJ1-5, with D maybe TRBD1 (5 bases). Trimming stripped 4 bases from V and 5 bases from J, with 12 bases between. Germline V gene sequence: CDR1 SGHVS, CDR2 FQNEAQ. The CDR3 spans 14 residues. DNA of the CDR3: TGTGCCAGCAGCTCTGGGACTTCACATCAGCCCCAGCATTTT. Protein sequence: CASSSGTSHQPQHF. The complete variable domain, with remaining parts taken from reference TRBV7-8 and TRBJ1-5, reads GAGVSQSPRYKVAKRGQDVALRCDPISGHVSLFWYQQALGQGPEFLTYFQNEAQLDKSGLPSDRFFAERPEGSVSTLKIQRTQQEDSAVYLCASSSGTSHQPQHFGDGTRLSIL.

The V and J genes are TRBV13 and TRBJ2-7, with a tentative D call TRBD2 (5 bases). The germline gives CDR1 PRHDT, CDR2 FYEKMQ (reference sequence). CDR3 length equals 15 residues. V lost 5 bases and J 5 bases, leaving 19 bases between the germline ends. CDR3 protein: CASSAGRPNLDEQYF. The CDR3 DNA reads as TGTGCCAGCAGCGCGGGTCGCCCCAACCTTGACGAGCAGTACTTC.

V usage is TRBV7-2 and J usage is TRBJ2-3; D is unclear. Looked up from germline, CDR1 is SGHTA and CDR2 is FQGNSA. The CDR3 length is 15 residues. The V gene lost 5 bases and the J gene lost 4 bases, with 16 bases spanning the gap. The CDR3 is CASSPSLLNPDTQYF. DNA for the CDR3: TGTGCCAGCAGCCCTAGTCTCCTTAACCCAGATACGCAGTATTTT.

The J gene is TRBJ2-7, the V gene TRBV14, with 9 bases lining up with TRBD1. Germline CDR1 is SGHDN and CDR2 is FVKESK. This CDR3 is 15 amino acids long. V lost 1 base to trimming and J lost 4 bases; unmatched junction nucleotides: 5. CDR3 DNA sequence: TGTGCCAGCAGCCAAGGGACAGGGGCCTATTACGAGCAGTACTTC. Amino acids: CASSQGTGAYYEQYF. Supplemented by reference TRBV14 and TRBJ2-7, the full variable domain reads EAGVTQFPSHSVIEKGQTVTLRCDPISGHDNLYWYRRVMGKEIKFLLHFVKESKQDESGMPNNRFLAERTGGTYSTLKVQPAELEDSGVYFCASSQGTGAYYEQYFGPGTRLTVT.

The V call is TRBV29-1, the J call TRBJ1-2, with TRBD1 matching 10 bases. V shed 6 bases, J shed 2 bases, and the junction held 9 bases outside the gene matches. Germline V gene data show CDR1 as SQVTM and CDR2 as ANQGSEA. The CDR3 is 15 amino acids. The CDR3 DNA reads TGCAGCGTAGTGGGACAGGGGTCGCCGAACTATGGCTACACCTTC. This encodes CSVVGQGSPNYGYTF.

V gene TRBV19 combines with J gene TRBJ2-3; unclear D gene. V was trimmed by 5 bases and J by 1 base, leaving 13 bases between them. CDR1 is LNHDA and CDR2 is SQIVND in the germline V gene (reference sequence). The length of the CDR3 is 15 residues. CDR3 loop: CASSESPFGTDTQYF. The DNA of the CDR3 is TGTGCCAGTAGTGAGAGCCCCTTCGGCACAGATACGCAGTATTTT.

In this sample, this clone turned up once. This chain links TRBV27 with TRBJ1-2; D perhaps matches TRBD1 (5 bases). The germline V and J ends were trimmed by 0 bases and 4 bases, with 12 bases remaining between them. The germline V gene has CDR1 MNHEY and CDR2 SMNVEV (reference sequence). The CDR3 is 15 residues long. The CDR3 spells CASSLSRQGSYGYTF. CDR3 bases: TGTGCCAGCAGTTTATCGAGGCAGGGAAGCTATGGCTACACCTTC.

The rearrangement links TRBV14 to TRBJ1-2; D perhaps matches TRBD1 (6 bases). This CDR3 has 13 amino acids. V was trimmed by 4 bases and J by 5 bases, leaving 11 bases between them. Germline V gene data show CDR1 as SGHDN and CDR2 as FVKESK. The CDR3 DNA reads TGTGCCAGCAGCCCCGACAGGAAATATGGCTACACCTTC. Its translation: CASSPDRKYGYTF.

J is TRBJ2-5 and V is TRBV5-1, with D possibly matching TRBD2 (8 bases). Germline V CDR1 and CDR2: SGHRS, YFSETQ. The V and J ends lost 1 base and 2 bases respectively, with 12 bases between them. The CDR3 is made up of 15 amino acids. CDR3 sequence reads: CASSLSGGQQETQYF. CDR3 in DNA: TGCGCCAGCAGCTTGAGCGGGGGACAGCAAGAGACCCAGTACTTC.

Worth noting for this clone: This sample includes further DNA sequences coding for the same CDR3. The chain employs TRBV27 and TRBJ1-5; 8 nucleotides align to TRBD1. V lost 6 bases to trimming and J lost 5 bases; unmatched junction nucleotides: 6. The CDR3 has 14 amino acids. CDR1 MNHEY and CDR2 SMNVEV come from the germline V gene (reference sequence). DNA of the CDR3: TGTGCCAGCAGCCCCGACAGGGGTGATCAGCCCCAGCATTTT. Its translation is CASSPDRGDQPQHF.

This rearrangement joins TRBV7-9 to TRBJ1-3; a weak D match, TRBD1 (5 bases). V gave up 5 bases and J gave up 0 bases, with 14 bases separating them. The CDR3 has 16 residues. CDR1 and CDR2 (germline): SEHNR, FQNEAQ (reference sequence). The chain's CDR3 is CASSPITGVSGNTIYF. Here the CDR3 DNA reads TGTGCCAGCAGCCCCATCACAGGCGTCTCTGGAAACACCATATATTTT.

V gene TRBV9 combines with J gene TRBJ2-3; the match to TRBD2 covers 12 bases. The CDR3 runs to 17 residues. V was clipped by 0 bases and J by 3 bases; unmatched bases: 5. The V gene's germline CDR1 is SGDLS and CDR2 YYNGEE. For the CDR3, the DNA is TGTGCCAGCAGCGTAGCCCCCCTAGCGGGAGGGACAGATACGCAGTATTTT. This codes for CASSVAPLAGGTDTQYF.

This chain uses TRBV2 with TRBJ2-5; 9 nucleotides line up with TRBD1. This CDR3 comprises 15 residues. The germline V gene has CDR1 SNHLY and CDR2 FYNNEI. Losses at the gene ends were 4 bases for V and 2 bases for J; bases not matched to a gene: 5. The chain's CDR3 is CASSGGGQGQETQYF. The CDR3 coding sequence is TGTGCCAGCAGTGGAGGGGGACAGGGTCAAGAGACCCAGTACTTC.

This clone was seen a single time. V usage is TRBV6-1 and J usage is TRBJ1-1, with TRBD1 matching over 7 bases. V shed 4 bases and J 10 bases; nucleotides not matched to a gene: 12. Germline CDR1 reads MNHNS; CDR2 reads SASEGT. The CDR3 loop spans 14 amino acids. DNA of the CDR3: TGTGCCAGCAGTGTTAAGGGGACAGAGAGTCGAGCTTTCTTT. This codes for CASSVKGTESRAFF.